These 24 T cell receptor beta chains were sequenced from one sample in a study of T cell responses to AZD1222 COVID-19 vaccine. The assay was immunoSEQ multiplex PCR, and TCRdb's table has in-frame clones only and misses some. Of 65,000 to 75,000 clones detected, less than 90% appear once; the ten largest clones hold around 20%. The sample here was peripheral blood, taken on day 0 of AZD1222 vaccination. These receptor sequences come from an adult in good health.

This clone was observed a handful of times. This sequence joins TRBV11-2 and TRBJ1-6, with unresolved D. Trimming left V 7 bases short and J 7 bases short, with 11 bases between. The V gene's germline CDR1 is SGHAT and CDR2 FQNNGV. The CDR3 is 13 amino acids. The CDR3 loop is CASTEAENSPLHF. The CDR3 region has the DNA TGTGCCAGCACCGAAGCGGAAAATTCACCCCTCCACTTT.

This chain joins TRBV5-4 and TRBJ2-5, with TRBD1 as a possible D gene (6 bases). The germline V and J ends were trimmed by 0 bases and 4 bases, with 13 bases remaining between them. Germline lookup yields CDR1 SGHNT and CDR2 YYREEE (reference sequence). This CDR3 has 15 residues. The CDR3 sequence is CASSLVQGQGETQYF. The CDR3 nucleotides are TGTGCCAGCAGCTTGGTACAGGGTCAGGGAGAGACCCAGTACTTC.

CDR3 sequence: CASSLANGNTDTQYF. The CDR3 nucleotides are TGTGCCAGCAGCTTAGCGAATGGCAACACAGATACGCAGTATTTT. The chain combines TRBV7-9 with TRBJ2-3; D call uncertain. The CDR3 covers 15 residues. V lost 0 bases, J lost 2 bases, and 9 bases lay in between. CDR1 and CDR2 from the germline V gene are SEHNR and FQNEAQ (reference sequence).

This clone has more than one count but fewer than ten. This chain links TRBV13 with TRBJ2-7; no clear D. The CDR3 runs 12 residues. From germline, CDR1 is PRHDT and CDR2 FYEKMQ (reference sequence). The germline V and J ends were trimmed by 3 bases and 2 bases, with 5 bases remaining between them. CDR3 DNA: TGTGCCAGCAGCTTCGGGCCCTACGAGCAGTACTTC. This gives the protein CASSFGPYEQYF.

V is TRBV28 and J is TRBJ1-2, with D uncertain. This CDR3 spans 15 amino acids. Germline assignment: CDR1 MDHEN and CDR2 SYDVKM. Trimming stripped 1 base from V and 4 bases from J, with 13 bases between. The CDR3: CASSLSKSISYGYTF. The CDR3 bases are TGTGCCAGCAGTTTATCCAAGTCCATATCCTATGGCTACACCTTC.

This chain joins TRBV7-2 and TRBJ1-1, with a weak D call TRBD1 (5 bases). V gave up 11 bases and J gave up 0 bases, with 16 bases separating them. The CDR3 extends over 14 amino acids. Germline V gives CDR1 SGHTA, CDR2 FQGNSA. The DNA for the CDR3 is TGTGCCGTCCGACAGCAACACCTGAACACTGAAGCTTTCTTT. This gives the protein CAVRQQHLNTEAFF.

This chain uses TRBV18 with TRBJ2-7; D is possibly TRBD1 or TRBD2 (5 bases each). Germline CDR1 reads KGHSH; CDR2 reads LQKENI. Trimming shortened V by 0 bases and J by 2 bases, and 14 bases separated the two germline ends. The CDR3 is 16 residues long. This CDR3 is CASSPPISEGTYEQYF. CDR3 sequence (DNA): TGTGCCAGCTCACCACCGATTTCTGAGGGGACCTACGAGCAGTACTTC.

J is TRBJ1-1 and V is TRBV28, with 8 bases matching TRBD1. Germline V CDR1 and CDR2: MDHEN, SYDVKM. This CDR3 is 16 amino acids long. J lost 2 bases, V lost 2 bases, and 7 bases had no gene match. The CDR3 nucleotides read TGTGCCAGCAGTTTAAAGACAGGGGCATTTAACACTGAAGCTTTCTTT. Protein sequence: CASSLKTGAFNTEAFF.

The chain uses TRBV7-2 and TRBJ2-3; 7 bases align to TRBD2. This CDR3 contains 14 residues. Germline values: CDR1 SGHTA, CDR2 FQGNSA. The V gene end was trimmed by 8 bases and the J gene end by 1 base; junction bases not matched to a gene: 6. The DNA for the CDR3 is TGTGCCAGCGGTACTAGCGTAGGCACAGATACGCAGTATTTT. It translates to CASGTSVGTDTQYF.

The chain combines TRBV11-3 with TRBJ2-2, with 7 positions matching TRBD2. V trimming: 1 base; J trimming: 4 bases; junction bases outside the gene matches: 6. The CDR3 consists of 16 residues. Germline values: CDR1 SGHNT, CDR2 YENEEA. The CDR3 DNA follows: TGTGCCAGCAGCTTAGGGGGAGGGCCGGGCACCGGGGAGCTGTTTTTT. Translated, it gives CASSLGGGPGTGELFF.

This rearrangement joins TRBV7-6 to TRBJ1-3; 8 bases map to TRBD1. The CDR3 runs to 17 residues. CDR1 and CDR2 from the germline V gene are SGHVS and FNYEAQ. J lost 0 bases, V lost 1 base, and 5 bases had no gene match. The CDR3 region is CASSLGDRFYSGNTIYF. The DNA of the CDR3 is TGTGCCAGCAGCTTAGGGGACAGGTTTTACTCTGGAAACACCATATATTTT.

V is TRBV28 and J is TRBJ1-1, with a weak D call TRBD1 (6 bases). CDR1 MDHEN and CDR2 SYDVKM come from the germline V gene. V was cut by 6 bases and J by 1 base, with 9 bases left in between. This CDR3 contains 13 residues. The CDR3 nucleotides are TGTGCCAGCAGAACACAGGGGAACACTGAAGCTTTCTTT. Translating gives CASRTQGNTEAFF.

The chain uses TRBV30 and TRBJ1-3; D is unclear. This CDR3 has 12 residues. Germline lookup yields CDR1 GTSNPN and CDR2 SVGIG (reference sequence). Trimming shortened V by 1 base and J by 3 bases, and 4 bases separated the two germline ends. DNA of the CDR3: TGTGCCTGGAGTGGTGGTGGAAACACCATATATTTT. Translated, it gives CAWSGGGNTIYF.

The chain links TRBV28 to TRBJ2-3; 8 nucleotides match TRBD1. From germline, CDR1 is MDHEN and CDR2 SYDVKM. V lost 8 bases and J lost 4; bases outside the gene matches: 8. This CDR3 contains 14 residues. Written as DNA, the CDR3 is TGTGCCAGCTCTAGACAGGGGAGGTCAGATACGCAGTATTTT. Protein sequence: CASSRQGRSDTQYF.

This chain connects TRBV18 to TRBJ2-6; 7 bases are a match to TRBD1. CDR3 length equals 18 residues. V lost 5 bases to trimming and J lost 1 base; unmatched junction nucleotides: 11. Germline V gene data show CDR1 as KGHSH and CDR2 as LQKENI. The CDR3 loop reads CASSVNRGTESGANVLTF. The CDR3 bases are TGTGCCAGCTCAGTCAACAGGGGCACCGAGTCTGGGGCCAACGTCCTGACTTTC.

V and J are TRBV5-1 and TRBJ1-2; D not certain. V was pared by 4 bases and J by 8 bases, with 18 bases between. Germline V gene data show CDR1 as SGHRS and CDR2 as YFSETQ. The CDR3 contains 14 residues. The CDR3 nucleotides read TGCGCCAGCAGCCCATCATCCTTGGGCTGGGGCTACACCTTC. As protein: CASSPSSLGWGYTF. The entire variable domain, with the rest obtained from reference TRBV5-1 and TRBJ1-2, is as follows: KAGVTQTPRYLIKTRGQQVTLSCSPISGHRSVSWYQQTPGQGLQFLFEYFSETQRNKGNFPGRFSGRQFSNSRSEMNVSTLELGDSALYLCASSPSSLGWGYTFGSGTRLTVV.

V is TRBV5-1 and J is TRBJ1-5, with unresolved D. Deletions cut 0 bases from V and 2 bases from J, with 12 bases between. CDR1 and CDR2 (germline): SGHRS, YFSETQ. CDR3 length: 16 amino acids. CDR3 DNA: TGCGCCAGCAGCTTGGGTCCGCGCGGGGGCAATCAGCCCCAGCATTTT. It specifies CASSLGPRGGNQPQHF.

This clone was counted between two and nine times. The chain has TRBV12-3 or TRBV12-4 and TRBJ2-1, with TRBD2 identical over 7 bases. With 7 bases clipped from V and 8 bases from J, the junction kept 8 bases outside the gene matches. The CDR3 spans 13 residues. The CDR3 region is CASTIGLVDEQFF. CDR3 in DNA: TGTGCCAGCACCATAGGACTAGTCGATGAGCAGTTCTTC.

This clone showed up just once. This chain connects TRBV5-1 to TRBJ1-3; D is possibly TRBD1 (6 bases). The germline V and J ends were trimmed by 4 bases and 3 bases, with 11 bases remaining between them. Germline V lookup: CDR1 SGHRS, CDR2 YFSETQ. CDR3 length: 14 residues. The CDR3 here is CASSPGTFGNTIYF. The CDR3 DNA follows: TGCGCCAGCAGCCCCGGGACATTTGGAAACACCATATATTTT. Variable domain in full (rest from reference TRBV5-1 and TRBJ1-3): KAGVTQTPRYLIKTRGQQVTLSCSPISGHRSVSWYQQTPGQGLQFLFEYFSETQRNKGNFPGRFSGRQFSNSRSEMNVSTLELGDSALYLCASSPGTFGNTIYFGEGSWLTVV.

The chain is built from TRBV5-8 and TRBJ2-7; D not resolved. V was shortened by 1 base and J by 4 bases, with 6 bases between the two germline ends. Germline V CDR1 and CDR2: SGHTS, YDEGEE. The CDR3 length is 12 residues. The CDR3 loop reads CASSLLQYEQYF. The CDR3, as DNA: TGTGCCAGCAGCTTGTTACAGTACGAGCAGTACTTC. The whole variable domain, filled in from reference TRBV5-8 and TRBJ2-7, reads EAGVTQSPTHLIKTRGQQATLRCSPISGHTSVYWYQQALGLGLQFLLWYDEGEERNRGNFPPRFSGRQFPNYSSELNVNALELEDSALYLCASSLLQYEQYFGPGTRLTVT.

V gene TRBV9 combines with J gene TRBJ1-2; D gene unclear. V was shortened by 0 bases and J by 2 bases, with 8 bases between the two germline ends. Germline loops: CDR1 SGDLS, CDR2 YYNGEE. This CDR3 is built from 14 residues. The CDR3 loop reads CASSVGGFNYGYTF. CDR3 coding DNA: TGTGCCAGCAGCGTAGGTGGGTTCAACTATGGCTACACCTTC.

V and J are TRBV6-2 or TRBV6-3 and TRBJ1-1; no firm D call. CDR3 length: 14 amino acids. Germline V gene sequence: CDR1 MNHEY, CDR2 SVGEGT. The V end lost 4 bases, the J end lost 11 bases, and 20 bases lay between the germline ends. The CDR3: CASSSGPSIIGAFF. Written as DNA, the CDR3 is TGTGCCAGCAGTTCTGGGCCGAGCATTATCGGTGCTTTCTTT.

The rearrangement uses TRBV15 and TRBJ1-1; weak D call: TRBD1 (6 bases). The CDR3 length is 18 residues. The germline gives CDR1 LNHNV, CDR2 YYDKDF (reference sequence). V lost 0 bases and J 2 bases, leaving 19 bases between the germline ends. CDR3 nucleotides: TGTGCCACCAGCAGAGATCCCCCGAGGAGCAGGGGTAACACTGAAGCTTTCTTT. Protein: CATSRDPPRSRGNTEAFF.

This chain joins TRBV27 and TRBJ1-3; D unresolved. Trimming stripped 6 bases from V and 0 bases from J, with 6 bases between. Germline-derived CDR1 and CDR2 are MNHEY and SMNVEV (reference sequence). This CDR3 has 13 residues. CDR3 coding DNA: TGTGCCAGCAGGCTAATCTCTGGAAACACCATATATTTT. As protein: CASRLISGNTIYF.